The T cell receptor (beta chain) described here comes from a study of blood T cell repertoires in COVID-19. Study-wide context: Sites across the United States, Italy and Spain contributed samples from acute and convalescent COVID-19.

Trimming removed 5 bases at V and 0 bases at J, with 22 bases between. The length of the CDR3 is 19 residues. Germline V lookup: CDR1 MDHEN, CDR2 SYDVKM. Clones were read by immunoSEQ multiplex PCR, and TCRdb kept only the in-frame ones, dropping some. Of approximately 63,000 clones in the sample, roughly 91% are singletons; the top ten hold roughly 8.6%. The rearrangement links TRBV28 to TRBJ1-4; a possible D gene is TRBD1 (6 bases). The material sequenced was peripheral blood. The sequence derives from a human donor in a cohort sampled during active COVID-19. The CDR3 reads CASSRYFTGREATNEKLFF. CDR3 in DNA: TGTGCCAGCAGTCGCTACTTCACAGGGAGAGAGGCAACTAATGAAAAACTGTTTTTT.